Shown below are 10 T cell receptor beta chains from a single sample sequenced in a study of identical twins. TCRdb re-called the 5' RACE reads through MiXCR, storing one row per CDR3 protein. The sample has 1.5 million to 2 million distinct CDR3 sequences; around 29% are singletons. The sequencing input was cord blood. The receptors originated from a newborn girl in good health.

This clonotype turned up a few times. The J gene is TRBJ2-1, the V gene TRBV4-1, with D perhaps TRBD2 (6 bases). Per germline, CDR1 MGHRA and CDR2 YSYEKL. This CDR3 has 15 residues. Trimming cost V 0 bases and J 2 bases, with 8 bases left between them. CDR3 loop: CASSQDGGPYNEQFF. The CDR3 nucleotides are TGCGCCAGCAGCCAAGATGGAGGGCCCTACAATGAGCAGTTCTTC.

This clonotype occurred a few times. In DNA, the CDR3 is TGTGCCAGCAAGGGACTAGCGGGAGATACGCAGTATTTT. This encodes CASKGLAGDTQYF. The rearrangement links TRBV19 to TRBJ2-3; 12 bases agree with TRBD2. This CDR3 is built from 13 residues. Germline V CDR1 and CDR2: LNHDA, SQIVND (reference sequence). V lost 9 bases to trimming and J lost 5 bases; unmatched junction nucleotides: 3.

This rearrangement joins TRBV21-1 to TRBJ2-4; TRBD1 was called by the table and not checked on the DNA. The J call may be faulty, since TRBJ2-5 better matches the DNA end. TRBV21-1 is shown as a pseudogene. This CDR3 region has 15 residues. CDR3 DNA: TGTGCCAGCAGCAAAAGGGGGGACATGGGGAGGACCCAGTACTTC. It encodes CASSKRGDMGRTQYF.

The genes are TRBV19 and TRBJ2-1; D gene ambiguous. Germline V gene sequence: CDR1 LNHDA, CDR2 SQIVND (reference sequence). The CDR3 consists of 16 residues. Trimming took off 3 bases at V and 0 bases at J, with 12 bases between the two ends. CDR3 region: CASSMVGSGSYNEQFF. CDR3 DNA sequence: TGTGCCAGTAGTATGGTGGGTTCGGGCTCCTACAATGAGCAGTTCTTC.

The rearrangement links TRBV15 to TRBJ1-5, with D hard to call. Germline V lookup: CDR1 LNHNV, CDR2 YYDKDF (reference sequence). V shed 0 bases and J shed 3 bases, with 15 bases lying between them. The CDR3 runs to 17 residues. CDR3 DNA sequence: TGTGCCACCAGCAGAGATCGCTCCGGGAATCTCAATCAGCCCCAGCATTTT. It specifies CATSRDRSGNLNQPQHF.

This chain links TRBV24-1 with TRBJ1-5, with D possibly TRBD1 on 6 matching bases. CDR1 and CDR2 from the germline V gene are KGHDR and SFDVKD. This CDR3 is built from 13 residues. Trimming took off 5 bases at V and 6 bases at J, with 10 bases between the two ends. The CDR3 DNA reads TGTGCCACCAGTGCAGGGGCTCCTCAGCCCCAGCATTTT. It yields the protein CATSAGAPQPQHF.

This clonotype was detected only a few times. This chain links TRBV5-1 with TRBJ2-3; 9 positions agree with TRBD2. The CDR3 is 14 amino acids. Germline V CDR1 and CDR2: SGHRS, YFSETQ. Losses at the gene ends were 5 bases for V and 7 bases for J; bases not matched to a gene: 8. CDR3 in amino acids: CASRGLAGRNTQYF. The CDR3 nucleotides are TGCGCCAGCAGGGGGCTAGCGGGGCGTAATACGCAGTATTTT.

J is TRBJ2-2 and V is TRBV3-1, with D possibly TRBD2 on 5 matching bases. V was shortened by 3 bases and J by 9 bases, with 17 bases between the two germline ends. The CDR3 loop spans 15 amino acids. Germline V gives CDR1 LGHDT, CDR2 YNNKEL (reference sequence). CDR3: CASSHPKGANRELFF. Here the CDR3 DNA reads TGTGCCAGCAGCCATCCTAAGGGAGCTAACCGGGAGCTGTTTTTT.

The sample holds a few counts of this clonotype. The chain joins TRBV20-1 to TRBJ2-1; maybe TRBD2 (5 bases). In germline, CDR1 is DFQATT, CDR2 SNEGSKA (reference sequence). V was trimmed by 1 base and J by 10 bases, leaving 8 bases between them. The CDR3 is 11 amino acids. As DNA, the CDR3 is TGCAGTGCTAGAGGACCGGGGGAGCAGTTCTTC. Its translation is CSARGPGEQFF.

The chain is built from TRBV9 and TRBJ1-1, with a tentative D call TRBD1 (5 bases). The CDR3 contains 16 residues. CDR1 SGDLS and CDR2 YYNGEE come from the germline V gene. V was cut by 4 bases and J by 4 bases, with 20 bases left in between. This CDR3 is CASSPRGRRTSTEAFF. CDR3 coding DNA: TGTGCCAGCAGCCCCCGGGGCAGGAGAACTTCCACTGAAGCTTTCTTT.